Below, 32 T cell receptor beta chains from the same sample are listed, as sequenced in a study of blood T cells in healthy people across ages. Next came a second PCR, run for about 7 to 12 cycles, which used a sample-barcoded 5' primer along with a J-beta primer mix. Each CDR3 protein is one row after TCRdb ran MiXCR on the 5' RACE reads. The sample lists hundreds of thousands of distinct CDR3 sequences; approximately 31% were seen once. The sequencing sample was made of blood. Source of these receptors: a woman aged 80 or older in good health.

A remark on this clonotype: This likely comes from a read error, as the CDR3 has no conserved phenylalanine or tryptophan at its end. This chain connects TRBV4-3 to TRBJ1-2; TRBD1 is a possible D gene (5 bases). V gave up 2 bases and J gave up 4 bases, with 17 bases separating them. Germline-derived CDR1 and CDR2 are LGHNA and YSLEER. The CDR3 runs 16 residues. CDR3: CASSQTSGGTCYGYTC. For the CDR3, the DNA is TGCGCCAGCAGCCAAACTTCGGGGGGGACTTGCTATGGCTACACCTGC.

This clonotype was picked up a small number of times. This could be a read error, since a much larger clone is one nucleotide away. The V gene is TRBV4-3, the J gene TRBJ2-4; 10 bases line up with TRBD1. The closer fit of TRBJ2-7 to the DNA end suggests the J call may be wrong. The germline gives CDR1 LGHNA, CDR2 YSLEER. CDR3 length: 15 amino acids. The CDR3 DNA sequence: TGCGCCAGCAGCCGGACGACAGGGGGCACCTACGAGCAGTACTTC. As protein: CASSRTTGGTYEQYF.

In its sample, this clonotype was seen a few times. This may arise from a read error, as a much more abundant clone is one base away. The chain recombines TRBV3-1 with TRBJ2-7; D is perhaps TRBD1 (6 bases). The CDR3 is 14 amino acids. The germline V and J ends were trimmed by 2 bases and 3 bases, with 11 bases remaining between them. The germline V gene has CDR1 LGHDT and CDR2 YNNKEL (reference sequence). CDR3 bases: TGTGCCAGCAGCCAAACAGGGATCGGCTACGAGCAGTACTTC. Its protein is CASSQTGIGYEQYF.

This clonotype came up many times. This chain connects TRBV7-2 to TRBJ2-5; TRBD2 is a possible D gene (5 bases). The J call is uncertain, as TRBJ2-7 better fits the DNA end. CDR1 SGHTA and CDR2 FQGNSA come from the germline V gene. This CDR3 spans 14 amino acids. The CDR3 loop is CASSRPGEGAEQYF. The CDR3 DNA is TGTGCCAGCAGCCGACCTGGCGAGGGCGCCGAGCAGTACTTC.

The sample holds many counts of this clonotype. This sequence joins TRBV3-1 and TRBJ2-7; D is possibly TRBD1 (6 bases). CDR3 length: 14 amino acids. Trimming removed 0 bases at V and 5 bases at J, with 11 bases between. Germline V gene lookup returns CDR1 LGHDT and CDR2 YNNKEL (reference sequence). The CDR3 spells CASSQDLHRDEQYF. CDR3 DNA sequence: TGTGCCAGCAGCCAAGATCTACACAGGGACGAGCAGTACTTC.

This clonotype was seen many times. This chain uses TRBV6-5 with TRBJ2-1; D may be TRBD2 (6 bases). This CDR3 has 13 amino acids. CDR1 is MNHEY, CDR2 SVGAGI, per germline. V lost 6 bases and J lost 5, with 11 bases in between. The CDR3 sequence is CASRKTRDNEQFF. DNA for the CDR3: TGTGCCAGCAGGAAGACTAGGGACAATGAGCAGTTCTTC.

This clonotype was counted at least ten times. The chain uses TRBV20-1 and TRBJ1-4, with 8 bases matching TRBD1. Unmatched junction bases numbered 11, after V lost 6 bases and J lost 8 bases. The CDR3 contains 14 residues. Germline CDR1 is DFQATT and CDR2 is SNEGSKA (reference sequence). The CDR3 region has the DNA TGCAGTGCCCCCCTCCCGGGACAGGAGGAAAAACTGTTTTTT. Translated, it gives CSAPLPGQEEKLFF.

In this sample, this clonotype turned up many times. The gene calls are TRBV5-5 and TRBJ2-3; 10 positions match TRBD1. The J segment lost 1 base and the V segment lost 2 bases, leaving 7 bases of the junction unmatched. Germline CDR1 reads SGHKS; CDR2 reads YYEKEE (reference sequence). The CDR3 has 17 residues. DNA of the CDR3: TGTGCCAGCAGCTTTACGACGGGACAGGGGCGCACAGATACGCAGTATTTT. The encoded protein is CASSFTTGQGRTDTQYF.

This clonotype appeared a single time. This chain uses TRBV24-1 with TRBJ2-5, with a tentative D call TRBD1 (6 bases). From germline, CDR1 is KGHDR and CDR2 SFDVKD. The CDR3 has 16 residues. V was trimmed by 3 bases and J by 5 bases, leaving 18 bases between them. The CDR3 coding sequence is TGTGCCACCAGTGATCAACAGGGTTTCGAGTGGGAGACCCAGTACTTC. Translation gives CATSDQQGFEWETQYF.

The rearrangement joins TRBV12-5 to TRBJ2-2, with a possible D match to TRBD2 (5 bases). The CDR3 contains 14 residues. V gave up 9 bases and J gave up 9 bases, with 20 bases separating them. Germline CDR1 LGHNT, CDR2 FRNRAP. The CDR3 coding sequence is TGTGCTAGCGGACTTTCCGGGCCAACCAGGGAGCTGTTTTTT. Amino acid sequence: CASGLSGPTRELFF.

This clonotype was recorded at least ten times. The chain is built from TRBV29-1 and TRBJ1-2, with 10 bases matching TRBD1. Trimming took 4 bases from V and 7 from J; bases not matched to a gene: 9. Germline assignment: CDR1 SQVTM and CDR2 ANQGSEA. The CDR3 is 14 residues long. The CDR3 DNA reads TGCAGCGTTGGAGGGACAGGGGAGATGTTTGGCTACACCTTC. Translating it yields CSVGGTGEMFGYTF.

This clonotype was seen repeatedly, ten times or more. The chain couples TRBV28 to TRBJ2-1; TRBD2 aligns across 8 bases. After removal of 7 bases from V and 4 bases from J, the junction contained 15 bases not matched to a gene. The V gene's germline CDR1 is MDHEN and CDR2 SYDVKM. The CDR3 is made up of 17 amino acids. The CDR3 reads CASTTNLPGGQYNEQFF. The DNA of the CDR3 is TGTGCCAGCACTACTAATTTACCGGGGGGGCAGTACAATGAGCAGTTCTTC.

This clonotype has only a few counts. This chain's CDR3 is CASSQPDRGTEAFF. The DNA of the CDR3 is TGTGCCAGCAGCCAACCCGACAGGGGCACTGAAGCTTTCTTT. The V and J genes are TRBV5-4 and TRBJ1-1; 8 bases fit TRBD1. V was clipped by 4 bases and J by 4 bases; unmatched bases: 6. Per germline, CDR1 SGHNT and CDR2 YYREEE (reference sequence). There are 14 residues in the CDR3.

This clonotype was seen repeatedly, ten times or more. The chain links TRBV7-9 to TRBJ1-6; D is undetermined. The CDR3 is 14 residues long. Per germline, CDR1 SEHNR and CDR2 FQNEAQ (reference sequence). Trimming removed 1 base at V and 7 bases at J, with 8 bases between. Here the CDR3 reads CASSLERANSPLHF. The CDR3 DNA is TGTGCCAGCAGCTTAGAGAGGGCGAATTCACCCCTCCACTTT.

This clonotype showed up many times. A read error may explain this, as a much larger clone is one base away. The rearrangement joins TRBV20-1 to TRBJ2-7, with D possibly matching TRBD2 (5 bases). This CDR3 comprises 12 residues. Trimming took off 5 bases at V and 4 bases at J, with 12 bases between the two ends. Germline CDR1 and CDR2: DFQATT and SNEGSKA (reference sequence). The CDR3 DNA sequence: TGCAGTGCTTCCGGGGTTACTTACGAGCAGTACTTC. Translated, it gives CSASGVTYEQYF.

Points on this clonotype: This sequence may be a read error, since a much larger clone differs from it by one base. The chain employs TRBV20-1 and TRBJ1-1, with D possibly being TRBD1 (5 bases). The CDR3 length is 15 residues. CDR1 and CDR2 from the germline V gene are DFQATT and SNEGSKA (reference sequence). V dropped 5 bases and J dropped 1 base, with 17 bases sitting between them. This CDR3 reads CSAGGRGQPNTEAFF. The CDR3 region has the DNA TGCAGTGCTGGAGGCCGGGGCCAACCGAACACTGAAGCTTTCTTT.

This clonotype showed up many times. The rearrangement uses TRBV7-2 and TRBJ1-2; D not resolved. Trimming cost V 5 bases and J 3 bases, with 7 bases left between them. The CDR3 spans 12 residues. Germline-derived CDR1 and CDR2 are SGHTA and FQGNSA. The DNA for the CDR3 is TGTGCCAGCAGCCCGACGTACTATGGCTACACCTTC. This gives the protein CASSPTYYGYTF.

V usage is TRBV18 and J usage is TRBJ1-6; D ambiguous. The germline V gene has CDR1 KGHSH and CDR2 LQKENI. Between the trimmed V and J ends, which lost 3 bases and 8 bases, there was a span of 11 bases. The CDR3 has 14 amino acids. CDR3 DNA: TGTGCCAGCTCACCTATGGATCGCGATTCACCCCTCCACTTT. This codes for CASSPMDRDSPLHF.

Concerning this clonotype: Given a much more abundant clone one base away, this may be a read error. The chain couples TRBV6-2 or TRBV6-3 to TRBJ2-1, with 11 bases matching TRBD2. The J call may be incorrect, as the DNA end agrees better with TRBJ2-7. Germline CDR1 and CDR2: MNHEY and SVGEGT. The CDR3 contains 17 residues. DNA of the CDR3: TGTGCCAGCAGTTACAGGGGACTAGCGGAGACAAAGCCAGAGCAGTACTTC. Translation: CASSYRGLAETKPEQYF.

Comments on this clonotype: This likely comes from a read error, as the CDR3 has no conserved phenylalanine or tryptophan at its end. In DNA form, the CDR3 reads TGTGCCAGCAGTTTTCGGGAGAACACAGATATGCAGTATGTT. Its translation is CASSFRENTDMQYV. The J gene is TRBJ2-3, the V gene TRBV12-3 or TRBV12-4, with a weak D call TRBD2 (6 bases). The CDR3 totals 14 residues.

The genes are TRBV7-2 and TRBJ2-5; 8 nucleotides match TRBD2. Germline values: CDR1 SGHTA, CDR2 FQGNSA. Unmatched junction bases numbered 12, after V lost 5 bases and J lost 4 bases. CDR3 size: 16 residues. The CDR3 reads CASSRLPSGGPETQYF. The CDR3 DNA sequence: TGTGCCAGCAGCCGACTTCCATCGGGAGGGCCAGAGACCCAGTACTTC.

This clonotype showed up just a few times. A much larger clone sits a single nucleotide away, making a read error possible. This chain connects TRBV7-2 to TRBJ2-7; 11 nucleotides match TRBD2. The CDR3 extends over 15 amino acids. Germline-derived CDR1 and CDR2 are SGHTA and FQGNSA. The CDR3 here is CAGSLSGGAAYEQYF. The CDR3 DNA reads TGTGCCGGCAGCCTTAGCGGGGGGGCGGCCTACGAGCAGTACTTC.

A few counts support this clonotype. V usage is TRBV5-1 and J usage is TRBJ2-2, with TRBD1 identical over 8 bases. Germline V gene data show CDR1 as SGHRS and CDR2 as YFSETQ. Losses at the gene ends were 2 bases for V and 5 bases for J; bases not matched to a gene: 5. The CDR3 loop spans 15 amino acids. The CDR3 here is CASSFAGGETGELFF. The CDR3 DNA reads as TGCGCCAGCAGCTTCGCAGGGGGCGAGACCGGGGAGCTGTTTTTT.

This clonotype has more than one count but fewer than ten. A read error may be the cause here, since a much bigger clone is one base away. The genes are TRBV12-3 or TRBV12-4 and TRBJ2-3; D not certain. The CDR3 spans 12 residues. The CDR3 DNA follows: TGTGCCGGCAGCCACAACACAGATACGCAGTATTTT. It specifies CAGSHNTDTQYF.

The chain couples TRBV20-1 to TRBJ2-7, with a weak D call TRBD2 (6 bases). The DNA end favors TRBJ2-5, so the J call may be wrong. This CDR3 has 17 residues. CDR1 is DFQATT, CDR2 SNEGSKA, per germline (reference sequence). The CDR3 sequence: CSASTISGGAGQETQYF. As DNA, the CDR3 is TGCAGTGCTAGCACAATTTCTGGCGGGGCTGGCCAAGAGACCCAGTACTTC.

The sample holds many counts of this clonotype. The chain has TRBV28 and TRBJ2-5; the D call may be TRBD1 or TRBD2 (5 bases each). This CDR3 has 14 amino acids. V was cut by 5 bases and J by 7 bases, with 17 bases left in between. CDR1 and CDR2 from the germline V gene are MDHEN and SYDVKM. This chain's CDR3 is CASSEGRGHGTQYF. In nucleotides, the CDR3 is TGTGCCAGCAGTGAGGGTCGGGGCCACGGGACCCAGTACTTC.

V gene TRBV29-1 combines with J gene TRBJ1-2; D gene unclear. Between the trimmed V and J ends, which lost 3 bases and 4 bases, there was a span of 15 bases. The CDR3 sequence is 14 residues long. CDR1 is SQVTM, CDR2 ANQGSEA, per germline. The DNA of the CDR3 is TGCAGCGTTGAGGACGGCAACCACGGCTATGGCTACACCTTC. It yields the protein CSVEDGNHGYGYTF.

CDR3 protein: CSARDRAGAYSDGYTF. CDR3 nucleotides: TGCAGTGCTAGAGATCGCGCAGGGGCCTATTCCGATGGCTACACCTTC. This chain joins TRBV20-1 and TRBJ1-2; TRBD1 is a possible D gene (6 bases). V was pared by 0 bases and J by 6 bases, with 20 bases between. Germline CDR1 DFQATT, CDR2 SNEGSKA (reference sequence). The CDR3 has 16 amino acids.

The chain links TRBV12-3 or TRBV12-4 to TRBJ2-3; 9 bases match TRBD1. This CDR3 contains 14 residues. The V segment lost 6 bases and the J segment 13 bases; nucleotides outside the gene matches: 14. The CDR3 is CASRGTGNTDMEYF. In DNA form, the CDR3 reads TGTGCCAGCAGGGGGACAGGGAACACAGATATGGAGTATTTT.

This chain uses TRBV29-1 with TRBJ2-5, with a possible D match to TRBD1 (5 bases). Trimming removed 7 bases from V and 2 bases from J, with 11 bases in between. This CDR3 has 12 amino acids. Germline lookup yields CDR1 SQVTM and CDR2 ANQGSEA. CDR3 sequence reads: CSGEQAQETQYF. The CDR3 DNA is TGCAGCGGAGAACAGGCGCAAGAGACCCAGTACTTC.

Worth noting for this clonotype: A clone one base away is much larger, so this may be a read error. The rearrangement uses TRBV9 and TRBJ1-2; D gene unclear. The CDR3 is 15 amino acids. Germline CDR1 reads SGDLS; CDR2 reads YYNGEE. CDR3 protein: CASSVGKGANYDYTF. The CDR3 DNA follows: TGTGCCAGCAGCGTAGGGAAGGGTGCTAACTATGACTACACCTTC.

This clonotype was picked up many times. The chain carries TRBV4-2 and TRBJ2-1; 9 nucleotides line up with TRBD2. CDR1 is LGHNA, CDR2 YNFKEQ, per germline. V lost 3 bases to trimming and J lost 4 bases; unmatched junction nucleotides: 7. The CDR3 totals 16 residues. The CDR3 reads CASSQLAAGGYNEQFF. In nucleotides, the CDR3 is TGTGCCAGCAGCCAGTTAGCAGCGGGGGGTTACAATGAGCAGTTCTTC.